The source of this TCR beta chain is a study of response to subunit inactivated influenza vaccine. MiXCR was run by TCRdb on the RT-PCR reads, yielding one entry per CDR3 protein. In the table there are 600,000 to 850,000 distinct CDR3 sequences, around 15% of which are singletons. In the case of this clonotype: Its matching antigen is unknown.

Germline lookup yields CDR1 DFQATT and CDR2 SNEGSKA (reference sequence). CDR3 length: 17 amino acids. V lost 5 bases, J lost 1 base, and 13 bases stayed unmatched. Study-wide results and caveats: The authors suggested that every seasonal influenza vaccination recruits few new T cells.

The rearrangement joins TRBV20-1 to TRBJ1-5, with 8 bases matching TRBD1. The sequenced sample was PBMCs from blood, obtained around two weeks before vaccination. This TCR came from a man in his fifties who received an inactivated influenza vaccine. In DNA, the CDR3 is TGCAGTGCTTATCTTCAGGGGGCAGGAAGAAGCAATCAGCCCCAGCATTTT. Encoded protein: CSAYLQGAGRSNQPQHF.